The rows below give T cell receptor beta chains drawn from one sample of a study of T cells in Graves' hyperthyroidism and ophthalmopathy. One entry per CDR3 protein, called by TCRdb with MiXCR from the multiplex PCR reads. Among 250,000 or so distinct CDR3 sequences listed, roughly 15% were seen once. The specimen sequenced was blood. Receptors originate from a woman in her thirties or forties with Graves' hyperthyroidism that later progressed to Graves' ophthalmopathy. CDR3s include the opening cysteine and the closing phenylalanine or tryptophan. The D gene is left open where the match is weak. For some rows the clone size is stated as once, few or many, or as a class when expanded; others skip it.

>TRBJ2-1|-|many|TRBV7-2
CASSRGLPPNEQFF
TGTGCCAGCAGCCGAGGACTACCACCCAATGAGCAGTTCTTC
>TRBJ2-7|TRBD1|many|TRBV4-1
CASSQVGDSPYEQYF
TGCGCCAGCAGCCAAGTTGGGGACAGTCCCTACGAGCAGTACTTC
>TRBJ2-1|TRBD1|many|TRBV11-3
CASSPGTDPSNEQFF
TGTGCCAGCAGCCCCGGGACAGACCCTTCCAATGAGCAGTTCTTC
>TRBJ1-1|-|many|TRBV28
CASSLFQRNTEAFF
TGTGCCAGCAGTTTATTCCAGCGAAACACTGAAGCTTTCTTT
>TRBJ2-1|TRBD2|many|TRBV3-1
CASSLGTSEANEQFF
TGTGCCAGCAGCCTAGGGACTAGCGAGGCCAATGAGCAGTTCTTC
>TRBJ2-7|-|many|TRBV27
CASSFHLLSGTPHEQYF
TGTGCCAGCAGTTTCCATCTACTCTCCGGGACTCCCCACGAGCAGTACTTC
>TRBJ2-3|-|many|TRBV28
CASSRDSYTQYF
TGTGCCAGCAGCCGGGACTCCTATACGCAGTATTTT
>TRBJ2-1|-|-|TRBV2
CASSRTGLRPNEQFF
TGTGCCAGCAGCCGAACCGGACTTCGACCCAATGAGCAGTTCTTC
>TRBJ1-1|-|-|TRBV3-1
CASSQWGSEAFF
TGTGCCAGCAGCCAATGGGGGAGTGAAGCTTTCTTT
>TRBJ2-7|TRBD1|many|TRBV5-1
CASSLGQVHSYEQYF
TGCGCCAGCAGCTTAGGACAGGTCCACTCCTACGAGCAGTACTTC
>TRBJ1-1|-|-|TRBV9
CASNHGQFEVAEAFF
TGTGCCAGCAACCACGGACAGTTCGAGGTAGCTGAAGCTTTCTTT
>TRBJ1-1|-|many|TRBV18
CASSPPGMNTEAFF
TGTGCCAGCTCACCACCAGGTATGAACACTGAAGCTTTCTTT
>TRBJ2-7|-|many|TRBV11-2
CASSLGSLSTYEQYF
TGTGCCAGCAGCTTAGGGAGCTTGAGTACCTACGAGCAGTACTTC
>TRBJ2-5|-|-|TRBV2
CASCGSYQETQYF
TGTGCCAGCTGTGGGTCTTACCAAGAGACCCAGTACTTC
>TRBJ2-7|-|few|TRBV19
CASSKGRDASSYEQYF
TGTGCCAGTAGTAAAGGCCGGGACGCAAGCTCCTACGAGCAGTACTTC
>TRBJ2-7|-|once|TRBV28
CASSQAAGRDGEQYF
TGTGCCAGCAGCCAAGCCGCGGGACGGGACGGCGAGCAGTACTTC
>TRBJ2-2|-|many|TRBV3-1
CASSQARVGGNTGELFF
TGTGCCAGCAGCCAGGCCCGCGTGGGGGGGAACACCGGGGAGCTGTTTTTT
>TRBJ1-2|TRBD1|-|TRBV5-8
CASSFRDRGGYTF
TGTGCCAGCAGCTTCCGGGACAGGGGTGGCTACACCTTC
>TRBJ2-1|TRBD2|many|TRBV7-9
CASSLAKLAAYNEQFF
TGTGCCAGCAGCTTAGCGAAGCTAGCGGCTTACAATGAGCAGTTCTTC
>TRBJ2-3|-|many|TRBV20-1
CSADGQTTDTQYF
TGCAGTGCCGATGGACAGACCACAGATACGCAGTATTTT
>TRBJ1-3|-|-|TRBV10-3
CAISGGSYSGNTIYF
TGTGCCATCAGTGGAGGCAGTTACTCTGGAAACACCATATATTTT
>TRBJ1-2|-|many|TRBV18
CASSGQNYGYTF
TGTGCCAGCTCCGGACAGAACTATGGCTACACCTTC
>TRBJ2-5|-|many|TRBV7-8
CASSSPTLGMETQYF
TGTGCCAGCAGCTCCCCGACTTTAGGAATGGAGACCCAGTACTTC
>TRBJ2-6|TRBD1|many|TRBV3-1
CASSPRTGSPGGANVLTF
TGTGCCAGCAGTCCTCGGACAGGGTCTCCTGGAGGGGCCAACGTCCTGACTTTC
>TRBJ2-3|-|many|TRBV3-1
CASSQGGGTTDTQYF
TGTGCCAGCAGCCAAGGAGGCGGGACCACAGATACGCAGTATTTT
>TRBJ2-1|TRBD2|many|TRBV30
CAYRTSSLYNEQFF
TGTGCCTATCGGACTAGCTCTCTCTACAATGAGCAGTTCTTC
>TRBJ2-1|TRBD2|-|TRBV19
CASSIGSSGTKFF
TGTGCCAGTAGTATAGGATCTAGCGGGACAAAGTTCTTC
>TRBJ2-6|TRBD2|-|TRBV4-1
CASSQGPLAGAFGANVLTF
TGCGCCAGCAGCCAAGGCCCTCTAGCGGGAGCGTTCGGGGCCAACGTCCTGACTTTC
>TRBJ2-1|-|many|TRBV7-3
CASSTLDSNEQFF
TGTGCCAGCAGCACACTTGACAGCAATGAGCAGTTCTTC
>TRBJ1-1|-|few|TRBV6-6
CASSYVDEGTEAFF
TGTGCCAGCAGTTACGTGGACGAGGGCACTGAAGCTTTCTTT
>TRBJ2-1|-|few|TRBV4-1
CASSPLGLTEQFF
TGCGCCAGCAGCCCCCTGGGACTGACGGAGCAGTTCTTC
>TRBJ1-1|-|-|TRBV27
CASSTRQNTEAFF
TGTGCCAGCAGTACCAGACAGAACACTGAAGCTTTCTTT
>TRBJ2-5|TRBD2|many|TRBV6-8
CASSYPTGTSGPRRPQETQYF
TGTGCCAGCAGTTACCCGACCGGGACTAGCGGGCCAAGACGCCCCCAAGAGACCCAGTACTTC
>TRBJ1-1|-|many|TRBV27
CASSLGHYNTEAFF
TGTGCCAGCAGTTTAGGACACTACAACACTGAAGCTTTCTTT
>TRBJ2-4|-|-|TRBV2
CASSPHRGIQYF
TGTGCCAGCAGCCCGCACCGAGGCATTCAGTACTTC
>TRBJ1-1|TRBD1|many|TRBV5-1
CASRYGQGKTEAFF
TGCGCCAGCAGATATGGACAGGGGAAAACTGAAGCTTTCTTT
>TRBJ1-3|-|many|TRBV14
CASSQDLALVGNTIYF
TGTGCCAGCAGCCAAGATCTGGCCCTCGTTGGAAACACCATATATTTT
>TRBJ2-5|TRBD1|many|TRBV7-9
CASSLQGQGGETQYF
TGTGCCAGCAGCTTACAGGGACAGGGGGGAGAGACCCAGTACTTC
>TRBJ1-1|-|many|TRBV18
CASSRAEGGNTEAFF
TGTGCCAGCTCCCGAGCGGAGGGGGGGAACACTGAAGCTTTCTTT
>TRBJ1-3|-|many|TRBV3-1
CASSQDQGSGNTIYF
TGTGCCAGCAGCCAAGATCAGGGCTCTGGAAACACCATATATTTT
>TRBJ2-1|TRBD1|-|TRBV3-1
CASSQEAGGCYNEQFF
TGTGCCAGCAGCCAAGAGGCAGGGGGCTGCTACAATGAGCAGTTCTTC
>TRBJ1-5|-|many|TRBV19
CASSITVVRSPGKSNQPQHF
TGTGCCAGTAGTATTACGGTTGTTCGGTCGCCGGGGAAGAGCAATCAGCCCCAGCATTTT
>TRBJ2-3|TRBD2|few|TRBV7-2
CASSFSAGGGQDTQYF
TGTGCCAGCAGCTTTTCGGCGGGAGGGGGGCAAGATACGCAGTATTTT
>TRBJ2-7|TRBD2|many|TRBV27
CASSQTALAGGHYEQYF
TGTGCCAGCAGCCAGACTGCACTAGCGGGAGGGCACTACGAGCAGTACTTC
>TRBJ1-2|-|many|TRBV30
CAWSVFREFGYTF
TGTGCCTGGAGTGTTTTTCGCGAATTTGGCTACACCTTC
>TRBJ2-7|-|-|TRBV4-1
CASSQPGTAGYEQYF
TGCGCCAGCAGCCAACCCGGGACTGCCGGCTACGAGCAGTACTTC
>TRBJ2-1|TRBD2|many|TRBV28
CASSPTKGLAGGSSYNEQFF
TGTGCCAGCAGTCCGACTAAGGGACTAGCGGGAGGTAGTTCCTACAATGAGCAGTTCTTC
>TRBJ2-7|-|few|TRBV7-7
CASSTLPGRGTPHEQYF
TGTGCTAGCAGCACCCTACCCGGAAGGGGGACCCCCCACGAGCAGTACTTC
>TRBJ1-2|TRBD1|many|TRBV7-2
CASSAGQGSWGYTF
TGTGCCAGCAGCGCCGGACAGGGTTCTTGGGGCTACACCTTC
>TRBJ2-3|-|-|TRBV3-1
CASSRQGLLATDTQYF
TGTGCCAGCAGCCGGCAGGGGTTGCTTGCTACAGATACGCAGTATTTT
>TRBJ2-1|TRBD2|-|TRBV18
CASTQEQRDSNEQFF
TGTGCCAGCACCCAAGAACAGCGGGACTCCAATGAGCAGTTCTTC
>TRBJ2-2|-|-|TRBV27
CASSLLARRGTGELFF
TGTGCCAGCAGTTTATTGGCTAGACGAGGGACCGGGGAGCTGTTTTTT
>TRBJ1-1|-|many|TRBV12-3/TRBV12-4
CASSPREGGTEAFF
TGTGCCAGCAGCCCACGGGAGGGCGGCACTGAAGCTTTCTTT